What follows is one T cell receptor beta chain and its context. The V end lost 5 bases, the J end lost 3 bases, and 4 bases lay between the germline ends. The CDR3 runs 11 residues. The germline V gene has CDR1 SGHTA and CDR2 FQGNSA. Researchers prepared the TCRbeta library using unique molecular identifiers, the study reports. TCRdb re-called the PCR reads with MiXCR, one entry per CDR3 protein. Of 98,000 or so distinct CDR3 sequences in the sample, roughly a quarter were seen once. The sample is drawn from a study of T-cell reconstitution after alpha-beta-depleted transplantation in children. The TCR was taken from a boy younger than 10 with acute lymphoblastic leukemia, due to receive a stem cell transplant. The sample here was PBMCs, taken before TCRalphabeta/CD19-depleted stem cell transplant. The chain is built from TRBV7-2 and TRBJ2-5; no clear D. The CDR3 DNA sequence: TGTGCCAGCAGCGTTAAAGAGACCCAGTACTTC. This encodes CASSVKETQYF. Complete variable domain (other parts from reference TRBV7-2 and TRBJ2-5): GAGVSQSPSNKVTEKGKDVELRCDPISGHTALYWYRQSLGQGLEFLIYFQGNSAPDKSGLPSDRFSAERTGGSVSTLTIQRTQQEDSAVYLCASSVKETQYFGPGTRLLVL.